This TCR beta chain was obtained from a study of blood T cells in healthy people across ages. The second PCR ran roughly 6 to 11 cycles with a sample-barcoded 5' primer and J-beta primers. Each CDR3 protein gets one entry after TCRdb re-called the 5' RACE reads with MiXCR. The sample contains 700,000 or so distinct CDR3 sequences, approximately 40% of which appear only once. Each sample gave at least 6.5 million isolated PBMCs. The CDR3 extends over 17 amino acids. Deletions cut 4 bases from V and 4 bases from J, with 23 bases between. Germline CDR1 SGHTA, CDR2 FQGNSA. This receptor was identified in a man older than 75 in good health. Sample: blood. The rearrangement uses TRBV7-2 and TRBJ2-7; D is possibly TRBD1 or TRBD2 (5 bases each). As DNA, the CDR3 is TGTGCCAGCAGCTCTCGACTGAAAACCCTGGGGGAATACGAGCAGTACTTC. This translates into CASSSRLKTLGEYEQYF.